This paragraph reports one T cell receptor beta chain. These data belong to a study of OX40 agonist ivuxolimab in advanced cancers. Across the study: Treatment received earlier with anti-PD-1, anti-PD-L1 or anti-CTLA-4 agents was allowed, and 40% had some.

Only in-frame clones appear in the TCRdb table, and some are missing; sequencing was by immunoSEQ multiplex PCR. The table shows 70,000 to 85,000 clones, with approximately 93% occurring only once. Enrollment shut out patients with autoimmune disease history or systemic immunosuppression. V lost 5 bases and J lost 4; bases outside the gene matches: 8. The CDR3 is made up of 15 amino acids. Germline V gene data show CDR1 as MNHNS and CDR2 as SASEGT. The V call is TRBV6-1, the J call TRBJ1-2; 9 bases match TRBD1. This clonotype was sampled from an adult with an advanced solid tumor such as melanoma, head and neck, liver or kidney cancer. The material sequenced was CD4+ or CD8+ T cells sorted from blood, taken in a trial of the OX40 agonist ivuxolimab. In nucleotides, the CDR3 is TGTGCCAGCAGTACCGGGACAGGGCCACTCTATGGCTACACCTTC. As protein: CASSTGTGPLYGYTF.